Listed below are T cell receptor beta chains from one sample, sequenced in a study of T cells in localized non-small cell lung cancer. Using immunoSEQ multiplex PCR, the repertoire was profiled, and TCRdb retains in-frame clones only, with some absent. The sample comprises a few thousand clones, approximately 25% of which are singletons, and roughly a fifth rests with the top ten. Sequences were derived from lung tumor tissue, sampled before any cancer treatment. The receptors stem from a man aged 35 to 69 with stage II squamous cell lung carcinoma. Each CDR3 is given with its conserved first and last residue. Fields, in order: clone size, V gene, D gene, J gene, CDR3 protein, CDR3 DNA. A D gene is named only where the DNA matches it firmly. Clone size is given for some rows only: seen once, a few or many times, or a class if the clone is expanded.

NA,TRBV19,TRBD2,TRBJ2-7,CASRSGNGDEQYF,TGTGCCAGTCGTAGCGGGAATGGCGACGAGCAGTACTTC
NA,TRBV28,NA,TRBJ1-5,CASSLSGAPNQPQHF,TGTGCCAGCAGTTTATCGGGGGCTCCCAATCAGCCCCAGCATTTT
medium-sized,TRBV15,TRBD1,TRBJ1-4,CATSRDIRGHEKLFF,TGTGCCACCAGCAGAGATATCAGGGGGCATGAAAAACTGTTTTTT
NA,TRBV19,TRBD1,TRBJ1-5,CASSPRELSDRGVNQPQHF,TGTGCCAGTAGTCCCCGCGAGCTGTCGGACAGGGGTGTGAATCAGCCCCAGCATTTT
NA,TRBV6-8,NA,TRBJ2-3,CASSPHSGSTDTQYF,TGTGCCAGCAGTCCTCATTCCGGGAGCACAGATACGCAGTATTTT
NA,TRBV9,TRBD2,TRBJ2-5,CASSVATAGGQETQYF,TGTGCCAGCAGCGTAGCTACGGCGGGAGGGCAAGAGACCCAGTACTTC
medium-sized,TRBV9,TRBD1,TRBJ1-2,CASSVEGTGWYGYTF,TGTGCCAGCAGCGTAGAAGGGACAGGGTGGTATGGCTACACCTTC
NA,TRBV4-1,TRBD1,TRBJ1-2,CASSQATGVHYGYTF,TGCGCCAGCAGCCAAGCAACAGGGGTTCACTATGGCTACACCTTC
medium-sized,TRBV14,NA,TRBJ2-3,CASSQFTIGADTQYF,TGTGCCAGCAGCCAATTCACCATCGGAGCAGATACGCAGTATTTT
medium-sized,TRBV11-3,NA,TRBJ1-5,CASSPMPSNQPQHF,TGTGCCAGCAGCCCCATGCCGAGCAATCAGCCCCAGCATTTT
NA,TRBV5-1,NA,TRBJ1-2,CASSWTPDGQNYGYTF,TGCGCCAGCAGCTGGACTCCGGACGGACAGAACTATGGCTACACCTTC
NA,TRBV6-8,NA,TRBJ2-7,CASQGWGYEQYF,TGTGCCAGCCAGGGGTGGGGCTACGAGCAGTACTTC
large,TRBV28,NA,TRBJ1-2,CASTYLGDNYGYTF,TGTGCCAGCACCTACCTCGGGGACAACTATGGCTACACCTTC
NA,TRBV6-8,NA,TRBJ2-3,CAIRYQTYTDTQYF,TGTGCCATCAGGTACCAGACCTACACAGATACGCAGTATTTT
NA,TRBV5-1,TRBD1,TRBJ1-4,CASSSGQGREKLFF,TGCGCCAGCAGTTCCGGACAGGGACGAGAAAAACTGTTTTTT
NA,TRBV29-1,NA,TRBJ2-3,CSAGRRGDDTQYF,TGCAGCGCCGGAAGGAGGGGGGATGATACGCAGTATTTT
NA,TRBV29-1,TRBD2,TRBJ2-7,CSVESIAGGVEQYF,TGCAGCGTTGAAAGCATAGCGGGAGGCGTCGAGCAGTACTTC